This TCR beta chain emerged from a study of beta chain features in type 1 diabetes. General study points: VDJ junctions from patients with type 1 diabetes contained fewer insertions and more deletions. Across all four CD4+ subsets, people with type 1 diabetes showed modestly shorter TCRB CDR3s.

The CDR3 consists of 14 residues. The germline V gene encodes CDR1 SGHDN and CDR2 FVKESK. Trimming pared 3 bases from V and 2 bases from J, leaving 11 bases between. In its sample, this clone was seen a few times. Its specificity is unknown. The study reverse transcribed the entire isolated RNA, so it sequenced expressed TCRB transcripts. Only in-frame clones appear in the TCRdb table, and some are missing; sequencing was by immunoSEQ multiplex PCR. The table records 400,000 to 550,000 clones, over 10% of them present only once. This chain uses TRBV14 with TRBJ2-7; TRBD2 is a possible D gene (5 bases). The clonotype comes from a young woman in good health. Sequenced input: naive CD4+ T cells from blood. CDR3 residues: CASSHQRFPYEQYF. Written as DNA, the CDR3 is TGTGCCAGCAGCCATCAGCGGTTCCCCTACGAGCAGTACTTC. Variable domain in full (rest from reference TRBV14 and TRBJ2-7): EAGVTQFPSHSVIEKGQTVTLRCDPISGHDNLYWYRRVMGKEIKFLLHFVKESKQDESGMPNNRFLAERTGGTYSTLKVQPAELEDSGVYFCASSHQRFPYEQYFGPGTRLTVT.